This is a list of T cell receptor beta chains from one sample in a study of blood T cell repertoires in COVID-19. Libraries were prepared by immunoSEQ multiplex PCR; TCRdb keeps only in-frame clonotypes and omits some of them. The sample lists about 270,000 clones, more than 65% occurring once. Sequences were obtained from peripheral blood. These receptors came from a young woman with acute or convalescent COVID-19. Each CDR3 is given with its conserved first and last residue. A D gene is named only where the DNA matches it firmly. Rows give clone size only sometimes, using once, few, many, or a class for an expanded clone.

clone_size	v_call	d_call	j_call	cdr3_nt	cdr3_aa
.	TRBV5-6	.	TRBJ1-6	TGTGCCAGCAGCTTGGCCCGACTCAGCTCCTATAATTCACCCCTCCACTTT	CASSLARLSSYNSPLHF
.	TRBV6-1	.	TRBJ2-5	TGTGCCAGCAGTGAAATTTGGGGCCGTAGGGAGACCCAGTACTTC	CASSEIWGRRETQYF
.	TRBV27	.	TRBJ1-1	TGTGCCAGCAGCCATGCAGGGGCTACTTTGTACACTGAAGCTTTCTTT	CASSHAGATLYTEAFF
few	TRBV5-1	TRBD2	TRBJ2-7	TGCGCCAGCAGCTTGGGTATGGCTAGCGGGAATTCTTACGAGCAGTACTTC	CASSLGMASGNSYEQYF
.	TRBV7-2	.	TRBJ2-5	TGTGCCAGCAGCTTAGCGACAAGGGGCGGAGAGACCCAGTACTTC	CASSLATRGGETQYF
.	TRBV5-6	TRBD1	TRBJ1-2	TGTGCCAGCAGCTGGACCGGACAGGTTAACTATGGCTACACCTTC	CASSWTGQVNYGYTF
.	TRBV18	.	TRBJ2-1	TGTGCCAGCTCACCACTGGACAGTCCCAAAACCTACAATGAGCAGTTCTTC	CASSPLDSPKTYNEQFF
.	TRBV5-1	TRBD1	TRBJ2-1	TGCGCCAGCAGCAAGGGACAGATCTACAATGAGCAGTTCTTC	CASSKGQIYNEQFF
once	TRBV5-1	TRBD2	TRBJ2-1	TGCGCCAGCAGCCCTACTCCGGGACTAGCGGGCAATGAGCAGTTCTTC	CASSPTPGLAGNEQFF
.	TRBV30	TRBD1	TRBJ2-7	TGTGCCTGGAGTCGCAGGGGGCTCGACGAGCAGTACTTC	CAWSRRGLDEQYF
once	TRBV3-1/TRBV3-2	.	TRBJ1-5	TGTGCCAGCAGCCAGAGTGAACTAAGCAATCAGCCCCAGCATTTT	CASSQSELSNQPQHF
.	TRBV7-8	TRBD1	TRBJ2-7	TGTGCCAGCAGCTGGGGACAGGGGGACGAGCAGTACTTC	CASSWGQGDEQYF
.	TRBV6-5	TRBD1	TRBJ1-4	TGTGCCAGCAGTAACAGGGGTCCTAATGAAAAACTGTTTTTT	CASSNRGPNEKLFF